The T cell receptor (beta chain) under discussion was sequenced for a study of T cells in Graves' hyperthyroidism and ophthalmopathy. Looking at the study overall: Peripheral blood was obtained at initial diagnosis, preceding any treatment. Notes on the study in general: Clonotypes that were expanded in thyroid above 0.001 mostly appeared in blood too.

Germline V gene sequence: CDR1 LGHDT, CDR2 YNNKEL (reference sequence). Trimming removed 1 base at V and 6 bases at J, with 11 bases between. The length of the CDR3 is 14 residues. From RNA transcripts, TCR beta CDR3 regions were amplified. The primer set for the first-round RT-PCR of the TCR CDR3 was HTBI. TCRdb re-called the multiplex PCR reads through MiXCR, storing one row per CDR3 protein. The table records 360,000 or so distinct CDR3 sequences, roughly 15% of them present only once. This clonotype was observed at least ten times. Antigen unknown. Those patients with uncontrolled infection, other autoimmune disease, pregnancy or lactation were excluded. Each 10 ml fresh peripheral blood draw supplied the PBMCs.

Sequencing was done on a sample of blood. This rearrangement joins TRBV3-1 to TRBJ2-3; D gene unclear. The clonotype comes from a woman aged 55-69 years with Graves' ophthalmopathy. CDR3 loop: CASSQGILGDTQYF. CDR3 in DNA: TGTGCCAGCAGCCAAGGTATCCTTGGGGATACGCAGTATTTT.